Listed here are 16 T cell receptor beta chains from one sample, sequenced in a study of T-cell reconstitution after alpha-beta-depleted transplantation in children. Unique molecular identifiers tagged the TCRbeta library. TCRdb passed the PCR reads through MiXCR, listing each CDR3 protein once. This table holds about 360,000 distinct CDR3 sequences, about 14% found once. This sample comprised PBMCs, obtained from the stem cell graft. The receptors were gathered from a human donor who donated a stem cell graft to a child with Fanconi anemia.

At least ten counts were recorded for this clonotype. V usage is TRBV5-5 and J usage is TRBJ2-2; D remains unclear. Germline CDR1 reads SGHKS; CDR2 reads YYEKEE (reference sequence). V was cut by 3 bases and J by 2 bases, with 14 bases left in between. The CDR3 is 16 residues long. CDR3 DNA sequence: TGTGCCAGCAGCTCGGTTGTTGGCGCAAACACCGGGGAGCTGTTTTTT. Protein: CASSSVVGANTGELFF. The whole variable domain, filled in from reference TRBV5-5 and TRBJ2-2, reads DAGVTQSPTHLIKTRGQQVTLRCSPISGHKSVSWYQQVLGQGPQFIFQYYEKEERGRGNFPDRFSARQFPNYSSELNVNALLLGDSALYLCASSSVVGANTGELFFGEGSRLTVL.

A few counts support this clonotype. The V gene is TRBV12-3 or TRBV12-4, the J gene TRBJ2-2; TRBD2 agrees at 7 bases. The CDR3 runs 13 residues. V trimming: 4 bases; J trimming: 6 bases; junction bases outside the gene matches: 2. CDR3 sequence (DNA): TGTGCCAGCAGTTGGGGGGGGTCCGGGGAGCTGTTTTTT. Translation gives CASSWGGSGELFF.

V is TRBV7-9 and J is TRBJ1-1; D possibly corresponds to TRBD1 (6 bases). This CDR3 contains 15 residues. Trimming removed 7 bases from V and 3 bases from J, with 18 bases in between. In germline, CDR1 is SEHNR, CDR2 FQNEAQ (reference sequence). CDR3 in amino acids: CASTATGPFYTEAFF. The CDR3 DNA is TGTGCCAGCACCGCGACAGGTCCATTCTACACTGAAGCTTTCTTT.

This clonotype was counted at least ten times. The V gene is TRBV4-2, the J gene TRBJ2-3; no clear D. Germline-derived CDR1 and CDR2 are LGHNA and YNFKEQ. The CDR3 covers 15 residues. Between the trimmed V and J ends, which lost 5 bases and 1 base, there was a span of 13 bases. DNA of the CDR3: TGTGCCAGCAGCTCGACGGATCCCGGCACAGATACGCAGTATTTT. Its translation is CASSSTDPGTDTQYF.

This clonotype was detected many times. The V gene is TRBV20-1, the J gene TRBJ2-3, with D maybe TRBD2 (5 bases). This CDR3 region has 13 residues. Germline V gene lookup returns CDR1 DFQATT and CDR2 SNEGSKA (reference sequence). The ends were cut back, 0 bases at V and 7 bases at J, with 11 bases in the middle. The CDR3 loop is CSARDHRGYTQYF. CDR3 sequence (DNA): TGCAGTGCTAGAGATCATCGGGGATATACGCAGTATTTT.

This clonotype was seen a handful of times. The V and J genes are TRBV6-4 and TRBJ2-2, with TRBD2 identical over 9 bases. The CDR3 sequence is 17 residues long. V trimming: 5 bases; J trimming: 2 bases; junction bases outside the gene matches: 9. Looked up from germline, CDR1 is MRHNA and CDR2 is SNTAGT. CDR3 nucleotide sequence: TGTGCCAGCAGTCCACGAACCGGGACTAGCAACACCGGGGAGCTGTTTTTT. Translating it yields CASSPRTGTSNTGELFF.

This chain connects TRBV7-2 to TRBJ1-4; no clear D. Per the germline V gene, CDR1 is SGHTA and CDR2 is FQGNSA. The CDR3 covers 16 residues. V shed 6 bases and J shed 0 bases, with 14 bases lying between them. The CDR3 DNA sequence: TGTGCCAGCAGTAAAAACGGAGGGTCAACTAATGAAAAACTGTTTTTT. It codes for CASSKNGGSTNEKLFF.

This clonotype has just a few counts. V usage is TRBV2 and J usage is TRBJ2-7; D gene unclear. Trimming removed 7 bases at V and 3 bases at J, with 10 bases between. The CDR3 extends over 12 amino acids. Germline lookup yields CDR1 SNHLY and CDR2 FYNNEI. CDR3 nucleotides: TGTGCCAGCAACGAGTTAGGCTACGAGCAGTACTTC. It codes for CASNELGYEQYF.

This clonotype was observed a few times. The genes are TRBV18 and TRBJ2-5; 10 bases are shared with TRBD1. There are 16 residues in the CDR3. V lost 5 bases to trimming and J lost 1 base; unmatched junction nucleotides: 7. CDR1 is KGHSH and CDR2 is LQKENI in the germline V gene. CDR3 residues: CASSAGRDRGQETQYF. Here the CDR3 DNA reads TGTGCCAGCTCAGCCGGCCGGGACAGGGGCCAAGAGACCCAGTACTTC.

This clonotype was recorded at least ten times. The CDR3 loop is CSASNGRSYEQYF. CDR3 coding DNA: TGCAGTGCTAGTAACGGCAGATCCTACGAGCAGTACTTC. V usage is TRBV20-1 and J usage is TRBJ2-7; D is ambiguous. CDR1 and CDR2 (germline): DFQATT, SNEGSKA (reference sequence). This CDR3 spans 13 amino acids. Trimming cost V 3 bases and J 1 base, with 10 bases left between them.

This clonotype has only a few counts. The chain joins TRBV28 to TRBJ1-5; 9 bases map to TRBD1. The germline V gene has CDR1 MDHEN and CDR2 SYDVKM. The CDR3 is 18 amino acids. The V segment lost 6 bases and the J segment 0 bases; nucleotides outside the gene matches: 12. CDR3 protein: CASSSSGQGLYSNQPQHF. DNA for the CDR3: TGTGCCAGCAGCTCCTCGGGACAGGGACTCTATAGCAATCAGCCCCAGCATTTT.

This clonotype was seen only a few times. The chain links TRBV7-2 to TRBJ2-3; a possible D gene is TRBD1 (6 bases). The CDR3 is 15 amino acids. V lost 1 base, J lost 4 bases, and 12 bases lay in between. Looked up from germline, CDR1 is SGHTA and CDR2 is FQGNSA. The CDR3 spells CASSLGPWGPDTQYF. In DNA form, the CDR3 reads TGTGCCAGCAGCTTAGGGCCCTGGGGGCCAGATACGCAGTATTTT.

This clonotype was picked up a small number of times. This rearrangement joins TRBV12-3 or TRBV12-4 to TRBJ2-7; D is tentatively TRBD1 or TRBD2 (5 bases each). The CDR3 sequence is 12 residues long. V lost 5 bases to trimming and J lost 7 bases, with 12 bases between them. CDR3 residues: CASSPGTREQYF. In nucleotides, the CDR3 is TGTGCCAGCAGTCCAGGGACGAGAGAGCAGTACTTC.

This clonotype has just a few counts. In DNA form, the CDR3 reads TGTGCCAGCAGTTACGAACAGCTGGAAGAGACCCAGTACTTC. As protein: CASSYEQLEETQYF. The chain employs TRBV6-5 and TRBJ2-5; D not certain. CDR3 size: 14 residues. The germline CDR1 and CDR2 sequences are MNHEY and SVGAGI. The V gene lost 2 bases and the J gene lost 3 bases, with 10 bases spanning the gap.

This chain connects TRBV2 to TRBJ2-5; D is uncertain. V was trimmed by 1 base and J by 4 bases, leaving 10 bases between them. The CDR3 is made up of 14 amino acids. CDR1 SNHLY and CDR2 FYNNEI come from the germline V gene. The CDR3 nucleotides read TGTGCCAGCAGTGAAGGGAGAGTGGTAGAGACCCAGTACTTC. It encodes CASSEGRVVETQYF.

This clonotype was observed a handful of times. This chain connects TRBV12-3 or TRBV12-4 to TRBJ1-3; 7 positions agree with TRBD1. This CDR3 is 15 amino acids long. The V gene end was trimmed by 7 bases and the J gene end by 0 bases; junction bases not matched to a gene: 6. The CDR3 DNA sequence: TGTGCCAGCAACTTACAGGGGAGCTCTGGAAACACCATATATTTT. Translated, it gives CASNLQGSSGNTIYF.